The 32 T cell receptor beta chains listed next were all sequenced from one sample in a study of T cell responses to AZD1222 COVID-19 vaccine. TCRdb's table, derived via immunoSEQ multiplex PCR, lists solely in-frame clones and lacks some. The sample holds about 110,000 clones; 88% are singletons and the top ten take around 5%. The sample here was peripheral blood, taken on day 0 of AZD1222 vaccination. The receptor set was obtained from an adult in good health.

The chain is built from TRBV5-6 and TRBJ1-6, with D possibly matching TRBD1 (5 bases). V was trimmed by 4 bases and J by 7 bases, leaving 15 bases between them. Looked up from germline, CDR1 is SGHDT and CDR2 is YYEEEE. This CDR3 has 15 amino acids. The CDR3 region has the DNA TGTGCCAGCAGCCCTAGGGACTTGGGGAATTCACCCCTCCACTTT. Amino acid sequence: CASSPRDLGNSPLHF.

CDR3 in amino acids: CASSITSWETQYF. DNA of the CDR3: TGTGCCAGCAGTATAACTAGCTGGGAGACCCAGTACTTC. The chain combines TRBV12-3 or TRBV12-4 with TRBJ2-5, with D maybe TRBD2 (6 bases). Trimming removed 5 bases from V and 5 bases from J, with 12 bases in between. The CDR3 runs 13 residues.

The chain recombines TRBV6-5 with TRBJ1-3; no reliable D call. CDR1 is MNHEY, CDR2 SVGAGI, per germline. The V and J ends lost 10 bases and 4 bases respectively, with 11 bases between them. This CDR3 spans 12 amino acids. This CDR3 is CATHETGNTIYF. In DNA, the CDR3 is TGTGCCACCCATGAGACGGGAAACACCATATATTTT.

This clone was counted between two and nine times. The chain joins TRBV2 to TRBJ2-3; perhaps TRBD1 as D (6 bases). The CDR3 extends over 16 amino acids. Germline V gives CDR1 SNHLY, CDR2 FYNNEI. The ends were cut back, 4 bases at V and 0 bases at J, with 14 bases in the middle. CDR3 sequence: CASSVFGQPSTDTQYF. The CDR3 DNA reads as TGTGCCAGCAGTGTATTCGGACAGCCTAGCACAGATACGCAGTATTTT.

This clone was found a few times. The chain is built from TRBV20-1 and TRBJ2-7; no definite D call. The germline gives CDR1 DFQATT, CDR2 SNEGSKA (reference sequence). The CDR3 is made up of 10 amino acids. V was trimmed by 0 bases and J by 6 bases, leaving 3 bases between them. The CDR3 sequence: CSARDGEQYF. CDR3 DNA: TGCAGTGCTAGAGACGGCGAGCAGTACTTC.

The chain joins TRBV14 to TRBJ2-3; 12 bases map to TRBD2. Germline-derived CDR1 and CDR2 are SGHDN and FVKESK. J lost 6 bases, V lost 2 bases, and 3 bases had no gene match. The CDR3 spans 15 residues. The CDR3 nucleotides read TGTGCCAGCAGCCAACTAGCGGGGGGGTTGGATACGCAGTATTTT. Residues: CASSQLAGGLDTQYF.

The chain links TRBV12-5 to TRBJ1-1, with D perhaps matching TRBD1 (5 bases). This CDR3 comprises 14 residues. In germline, CDR1 is LGHNT, CDR2 FRNRAP. Trimming took 5 bases from V and 2 from J, leaving 12 bases between them. Here the CDR3 reads CASGPGGQNTEAFF. In DNA, the CDR3 is TGTGCTAGTGGTCCGGGGGGTCAAAACACTGAAGCTTTCTTT.

J is TRBJ1-2 and V is TRBV7-2; TRBD1 matches 10 bases. Trimming took 0 bases from V and 7 from J; bases not matched to a gene: 11. This CDR3 comprises 17 residues. Germline loops: CDR1 SGHTA, CDR2 FQGNSA. The CDR3 loop is CASSLASPGQGMSGYTF. In DNA, the CDR3 is TGTGCCAGCAGCTTAGCCAGTCCGGGACAGGGGATGTCTGGCTACACCTTC.

This chain links TRBV5-4 with TRBJ2-1; 10 positions agree with TRBD2. V trimming: 2 bases; J trimming: 6 bases; junction bases outside the gene matches: 8. The germline V gene encodes CDR1 SGHNT and CDR2 YYREEE (reference sequence). The CDR3 covers 16 residues. CDR3 sequence reads: CASSFQRGGFSNEQFF. CDR3 in DNA: TGTGCCAGCAGCTTCCAGCGGGGGGGCTTCTCCAATGAGCAGTTCTTC.

The chain employs TRBV3-1 (or the pseudogene TRBV3-2) and TRBJ2-7; D is perhaps TRBD1 (6 bases). Germline V gene lookup returns CDR1 LGHDT and CDR2 YNNKEL (reference sequence). V lost 0 bases and J lost 8, with 17 bases in between. The CDR3 is made up of 15 amino acids. CDR3 nucleotides: TGTGCCAGCAGCCAAGATCCGGGACAAGTCCAGAAGCAGTACTTC. Amino acids: CASSQDPGQVQKQYF.

CDR3 bases: TGCAGCGCTGAGGGGGGGAGCTCCTACAATGAGCAGTTCTTC. It codes for CSAEGGSSYNEQFF. The rearrangement joins TRBV29-1 to TRBJ2-1; TRBD2 is a possible D gene (7 bases). The CDR3 runs 14 residues. Per germline, CDR1 SQVTM and CDR2 ANQGSEA. Trimming pared 7 bases from V and 0 bases from J, leaving 13 bases between.

The gene calls are TRBV3-1 (or the pseudogene TRBV3-2) and TRBJ1-1; no firm D call. V was clipped by 2 bases and J by 0 bases, with 1 base between them. This CDR3 is built from 12 residues. CDR1 LGHDT and CDR2 YNNKEL come from the germline V gene (reference sequence). The CDR3: CASSQLNTEAFF. Written as DNA, the CDR3 is TGTGCCAGCAGCCAACTGAACACTGAAGCTTTCTTT.

The chain has TRBV9 and TRBJ1-1; 11 nucleotides agree with TRBD1. The ends lost 0 bases at V and 8 bases at J; junction bases unmatched: 6. The CDR3 length is 15 residues. Germline V CDR1 and CDR2: SGDLS, YYNGEE. CDR3 nucleotide sequence: TGTGCCAGCAGCGTAGCCGGGACAGGGGGTGGGGAAGCTTTCTTT. Amino acid sequence: CASSVAGTGGGEAFF.

J is TRBJ1-2 and V is TRBV18; D is perhaps TRBD1 (5 bases). The CDR3 is 14 residues long. The germline V and J ends were trimmed by 0 bases and 4 bases, with 9 bases remaining between them. From germline, CDR1 is KGHSH and CDR2 LQKENI. The CDR3: CASSPPGPFYGYTF. CDR3 coding DNA: TGTGCCAGCTCACCACCGGGACCGTTCTATGGCTACACCTTC.

This chain uses TRBV4-2 with TRBJ1-3; a weak D match, TRBD1 (5 bases). From germline, CDR1 is LGHNA and CDR2 YNFKEQ. V was trimmed by 0 bases and J by 2 bases, leaving 8 bases between them. There are 15 residues in the CDR3. CDR3 DNA: TGTGCCAGCAGCCAAGACAGGGTAACTGGAAACACCATATATTTT. It specifies CASSQDRVTGNTIYF.

The chain couples TRBV29-1 to TRBJ2-3, with D tentatively TRBD1 or TRBD2 (5 bases each). The CDR3 covers 13 residues. Germline values: CDR1 SQVTM, CDR2 ANQGSEA. V gave up 6 bases and J gave up 2 bases, with 12 bases separating them. CDR3 nucleotide sequence: TGCAGCGTGAACCGGGACCCCACAGATACGCAGTATTTT. This codes for CSVNRDPTDTQYF.

This clone was seen once. This chain links TRBV19 with TRBJ2-3; possibly TRBD1 or TRBD2 for D (5 bases each). Germline-derived CDR1 and CDR2 are LNHDA and SQIVND (reference sequence). Trimming shortened V by 5 bases and J by 6 bases, and 15 bases separated the two germline ends. The CDR3 loop spans 14 amino acids. CDR3 DNA sequence: TGTGCCAGTAGTCGGGACCCCATAGCGGATACGCAGTATTTT. Translating gives CASSRDPIADTQYF.

The V call is TRBV28, the J call TRBJ1-5; possible D gene TRBD1, 5 bases. Trimming took off 3 bases at V and 1 base at J, with 10 bases between the two ends. CDR3 length equals 15 residues. CDR1 is MDHEN and CDR2 is SYDVKM in the germline V gene. CDR3 loop: CASSLFQGSNQPQHF. The DNA for the CDR3 is TGTGCCAGCAGTTTGTTTCAGGGAAGCAATCAGCCCCAGCATTTT.

V usage is TRBV18 and J usage is TRBJ1-2; no clear D. Germline V gene lookup returns CDR1 KGHSH and CDR2 LQKENI. The CDR3 totals 16 residues. V lost 3 bases and J 0 bases, leaving 14 bases between the germline ends. The CDR3, as DNA: TGTGCCAGCTCACCGGTTGTAAGTTTAGCTAACTATGGCTACACCTTC. Translation: CASSPVVSLANYGYTF.

The V and J genes are TRBV2 and TRBJ1-1; 7 positions agree with TRBD1. The CDR3 totals 11 residues. Germline-derived CDR1 and CDR2 are SNHLY and FYNNEI. V trimming: 6 bases; J trimming: 7 bases; junction bases outside the gene matches: 2. CDR3 nucleotide sequence: TGTGCCAGCAGCCGGGACAGTGAAGCTTTCTTT. Residues: CASSRDSEAFF.

This chain links TRBV5-1 with TRBJ2-7; 9 bases line up with TRBD2. J was trimmed by 2 bases and V by 5 bases; bases with no gene match: 8. Germline CDR1 reads SGHRS; CDR2 reads YFSETQ. The CDR3 extends over 15 amino acids. CDR3 coding DNA: TGCGCCAGCAGGTGGACTAGCGCGGCTACCTACGAGCAGTACTTC. Encoded protein: CASRWTSAATYEQYF.

J is TRBJ1-1 and V is TRBV19; possibly TRBD1 for D (6 bases). Germline loops: CDR1 LNHDA, CDR2 SQIVND (reference sequence). The CDR3 is 14 residues long. The V gene lost 6 bases and the J gene lost 6 bases, with 17 bases spanning the gap. In DNA, the CDR3 is TGTGCCAGTAGCCCCGAGGGGGAGGGGGCTGAAGCTTTCTTT. This codes for CASSPEGEGAEAFF.

This chain connects TRBV7-9 to TRBJ1-1; D not certain. In germline, CDR1 is SEHNR, CDR2 FQNEAQ (reference sequence). This CDR3 has 12 residues. Trimming stripped 0 bases from V and 6 bases from J, with 5 bases between. CDR3 bases: TGTGCCAGCAGCTTAGCGAGGGCTGAAGCTTTCTTT. Residues: CASSLARAEAFF.

A single count supports this clone. V and J are TRBV5-6 and TRBJ1-2; D is ambiguous. With 0 bases removed from V and 4 bases from J, the gap between germline ends came to 7 bases. Germline CDR1 reads SGHDT; CDR2 reads YYEEEE. This CDR3 has 13 residues. This chain's CDR3 is CASSLVRGYGYTF. DNA for the CDR3: TGTGCCAGCAGCTTGGTCCGTGGCTATGGCTACACCTTC.

V and J are TRBV3-1 (or the pseudogene TRBV3-2) and TRBJ1-2, with D tentatively TRBD1 (5 bases). V was cut by 0 bases and J by 3 bases, with 5 bases left in between. The CDR3 extends over 13 amino acids. Germline assignment: CDR1 LGHDT and CDR2 YNNKEL (reference sequence). This CDR3 reads CASSQDRDYGYTF. The CDR3 nucleotides read TGTGCCAGCAGCCAAGACAGGGACTATGGCTACACCTTC.

V is TRBV6-5 and J is TRBJ2-3; perhaps D is TRBD1 or TRBD2 (6 bases each). This CDR3 has 13 residues. Germline CDR1 is MNHEY and CDR2 is SVGAGI. CDR3 nucleotides: TGTGTCACTAGAGGGGGGCCACCAGATACGCAGTATTTT. Protein product: CVTRGGPPDTQYF.

The chain links TRBV7-2 to TRBJ2-3; a possible D gene is TRBD2 (5 bases). This CDR3 spans 13 amino acids. The germline V gene encodes CDR1 SGHTA and CDR2 FQGNSA. Trimming removed 1 base from V and 9 bases from J, with 11 bases in between. The CDR3 region is CASSLERPGTQYF. CDR3 DNA: TGTGCCAGCAGCTTAGAGAGACCGGGGACGCAGTATTTT. Based on the CDR3 plus reference TRBV7-2 and TRBJ2-3, the full variable domain is GAGVSQSPSNKVTEKGKDVELRCDPISGHTALYWYRQSLGQGLEFLIYFQGNSAPDKSGLPSDRFSAERTGGSVSTLTIQRTQQEDSAVYLCASSLERPGTQYFGPGTRLTVL.

The rearrangement uses TRBV3-1 (or the pseudogene TRBV3-2) and TRBJ1-4; D gene ambiguous. The length of the CDR3 is 13 residues. The V and J ends lost 3 bases and 6 bases respectively, with 8 bases between them. Looked up from germline, CDR1 is LGHDT and CDR2 is YNNKEL (reference sequence). CDR3 in DNA: TGTGCCAGCAGCCAGGAGGTAGATGAAAAACTGTTTTTT. Translated: CASSQEVDEKLFF.

The chain links TRBV14 to TRBJ1-1, with D uncertain. This CDR3 has 14 amino acids. The V and J ends lost 0 bases and 1 base respectively, with 6 bases between them. Germline CDR1 SGHDN, CDR2 FVKESK. The chain's CDR3 is CASSQEGGNTEAFF. CDR3 nucleotide sequence: TGTGCCAGCAGCCAAGAGGGAGGGAACACTGAAGCTTTCTTT.

The chain uses TRBV4-1 and TRBJ2-5; possible D gene TRBD2, 6 bases. The CDR3 is 15 residues long. Germline CDR1 reads MGHRA; CDR2 reads YSYEKL. Trimming cost V 1 base and J 5 bases, with 14 bases left between them. CDR3 residues: CASSQVVDREETQYF. In DNA, the CDR3 is TGCGCCAGCAGCCAAGTTGTGGATCGGGAGGAGACCCAGTACTTC.

The V gene is TRBV7-9, the J gene TRBJ2-1, with 7 bases lining up with TRBD2. In germline, CDR1 is SEHNR, CDR2 FQNEAQ (reference sequence). The length of the CDR3 is 15 residues. V lost 4 bases and J lost 6; bases outside the gene matches: 9. The chain's CDR3 is CASSSLAEVGNEQFF. CDR3 DNA sequence: TGTGCCAGCAGCTCGCTAGCGGAAGTGGGCAATGAGCAGTTCTTC.

A few counts support this clone. CDR3 sequence: CASSLGSGQRGNQPQHF. CDR3 in DNA: TGTGCCAGCAGCTTAGGGTCGGGACAGCGCGGCAATCAGCCCCAGCATTTT. The rearrangement links TRBV7-9 to TRBJ1-5; 7 nucleotides align to TRBD1. Per germline, CDR1 SEHNR and CDR2 FQNEAQ (reference sequence). The CDR3 contains 17 residues. With 1 base clipped from V and 2 bases from J, the junction kept 8 bases outside the gene matches. The complete variable domain, with remaining parts taken from reference TRBV7-9 and TRBJ1-5, reads DTGVSQNPRHKITKRGQNVTFRCDPISEHNRLYWYRQTLGQGPEFLTYFQNEAQLEKSRLLSDRFSAERPKGSFSTLEIQRTEQGDSAMYLCASSLGSGQRGNQPQHFGDGTRLSIL.